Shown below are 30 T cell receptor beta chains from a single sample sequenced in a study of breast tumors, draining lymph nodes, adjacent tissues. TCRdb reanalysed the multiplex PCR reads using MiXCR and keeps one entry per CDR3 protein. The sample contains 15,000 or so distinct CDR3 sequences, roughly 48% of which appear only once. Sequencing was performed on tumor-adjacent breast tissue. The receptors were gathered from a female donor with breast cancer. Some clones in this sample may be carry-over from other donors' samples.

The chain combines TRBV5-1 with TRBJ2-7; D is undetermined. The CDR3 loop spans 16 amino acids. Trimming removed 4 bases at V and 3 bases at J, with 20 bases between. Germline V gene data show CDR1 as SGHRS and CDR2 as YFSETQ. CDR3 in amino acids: CASSRTVHTAYYEQYF. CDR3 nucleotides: TGCGCCAGCAGCCGTACAGTGCATACTGCCTACTACGAGCAGTACTTC.

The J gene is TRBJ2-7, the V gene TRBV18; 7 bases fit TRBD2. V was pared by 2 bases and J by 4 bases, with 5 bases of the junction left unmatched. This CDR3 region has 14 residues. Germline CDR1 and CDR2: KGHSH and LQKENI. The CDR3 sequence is CASSPSGTEYEQYF. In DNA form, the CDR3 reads TGTGCCAGCTCACCAAGCGGGACGGAATACGAGCAGTACTTC.

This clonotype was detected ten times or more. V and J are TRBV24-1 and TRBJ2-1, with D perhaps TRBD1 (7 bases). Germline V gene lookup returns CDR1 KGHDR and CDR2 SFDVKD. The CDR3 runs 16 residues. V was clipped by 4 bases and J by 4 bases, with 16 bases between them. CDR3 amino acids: CATSDRAGRGYNEQFF. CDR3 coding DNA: TGTGCCACCAGTGACCGAGCGGGCAGGGGGTACAATGAGCAGTTCTTC.

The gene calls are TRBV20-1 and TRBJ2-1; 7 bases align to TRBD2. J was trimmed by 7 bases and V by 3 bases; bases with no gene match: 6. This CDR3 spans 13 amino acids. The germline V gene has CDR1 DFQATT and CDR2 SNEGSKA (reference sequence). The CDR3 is CSASGPGRNEQFF. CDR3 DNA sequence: TGCAGTGCTAGTGGTCCCGGGAGGAATGAGCAGTTCTTC.

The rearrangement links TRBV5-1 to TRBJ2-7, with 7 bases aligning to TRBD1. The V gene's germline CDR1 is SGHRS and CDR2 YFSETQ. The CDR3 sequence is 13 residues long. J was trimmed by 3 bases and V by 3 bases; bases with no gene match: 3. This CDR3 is CASSYGQDYEQYF. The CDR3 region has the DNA TGCGCCAGCAGCTACGGACAGGACTACGAGCAGTACTTC.

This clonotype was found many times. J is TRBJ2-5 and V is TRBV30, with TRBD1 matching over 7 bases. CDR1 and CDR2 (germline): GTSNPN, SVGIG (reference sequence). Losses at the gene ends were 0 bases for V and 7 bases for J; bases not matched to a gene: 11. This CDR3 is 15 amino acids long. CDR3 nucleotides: TGTGCCTGGAGTGTAGCGAGACAGGGCCGCGGGACCCAGTACTTC. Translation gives CAWSVARQGRGTQYF.

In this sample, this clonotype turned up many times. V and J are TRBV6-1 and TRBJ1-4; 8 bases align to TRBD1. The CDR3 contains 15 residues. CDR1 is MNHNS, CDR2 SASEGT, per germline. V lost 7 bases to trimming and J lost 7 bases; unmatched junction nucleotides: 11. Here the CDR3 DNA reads TGTGCCAGCACCGTCCAGGGGGCCTGGATTGAAAAACTGTTTTTT. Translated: CASTVQGAWIEKLFF.

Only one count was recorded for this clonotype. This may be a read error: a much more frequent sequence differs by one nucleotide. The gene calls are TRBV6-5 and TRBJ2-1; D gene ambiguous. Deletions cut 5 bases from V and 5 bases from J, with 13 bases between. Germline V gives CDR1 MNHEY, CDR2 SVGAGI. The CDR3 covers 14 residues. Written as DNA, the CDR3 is TGTGCCAGCAGTCCAGGCTACCAGCACAATGAGCAGTTCTTC. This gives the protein CASSPGYQHNEQFF.

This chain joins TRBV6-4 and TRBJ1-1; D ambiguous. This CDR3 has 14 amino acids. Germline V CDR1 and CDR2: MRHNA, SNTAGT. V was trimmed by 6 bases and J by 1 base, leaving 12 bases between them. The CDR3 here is CASSPSPGNTEAFF. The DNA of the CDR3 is TGTGCCAGCAGCCCCTCCCCAGGGAACACTGAAGCTTTCTTT.

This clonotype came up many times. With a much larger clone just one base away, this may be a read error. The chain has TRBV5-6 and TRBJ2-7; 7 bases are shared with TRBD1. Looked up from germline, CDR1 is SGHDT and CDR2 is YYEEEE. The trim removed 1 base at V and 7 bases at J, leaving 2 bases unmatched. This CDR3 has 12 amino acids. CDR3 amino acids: CASSLRGPEQYF. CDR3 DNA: TGTGCCAGCAGCTTGAGGGGGCCGGAGCAGTACTTC.

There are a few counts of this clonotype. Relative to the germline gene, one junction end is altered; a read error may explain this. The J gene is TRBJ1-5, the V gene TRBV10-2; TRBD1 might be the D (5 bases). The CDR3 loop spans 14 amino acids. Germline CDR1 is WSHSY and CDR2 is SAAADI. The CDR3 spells CAGSGTGGNQPQHF. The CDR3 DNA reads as TGCGCCGGCAGTGGGACGGGGGGTAATCAGCCCCAGCATTTT.

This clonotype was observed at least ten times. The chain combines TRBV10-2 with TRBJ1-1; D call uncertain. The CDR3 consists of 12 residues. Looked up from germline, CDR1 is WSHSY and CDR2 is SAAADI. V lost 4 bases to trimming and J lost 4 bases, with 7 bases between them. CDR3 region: CASSAAGTEAFF. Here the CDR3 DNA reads TGCGCCAGCAGTGCAGCGGGCACTGAAGCTTTCTTT.

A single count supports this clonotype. The CDR3: CASSLRVNRVSEQYF. In DNA form, the CDR3 reads TGTGCCAGCAGCTTAAGGGTCAACAGGGTTTCCGAGCAGTACTTC. The V gene is TRBV11-2, the J gene TRBJ2-7; tentatively, D is TRBD1 (6 bases). CDR3 size: 15 residues. The germline V and J ends were trimmed by 2 bases and 6 bases, with 17 bases remaining between them. Germline CDR1 and CDR2: SGHAT and FQNNGV.

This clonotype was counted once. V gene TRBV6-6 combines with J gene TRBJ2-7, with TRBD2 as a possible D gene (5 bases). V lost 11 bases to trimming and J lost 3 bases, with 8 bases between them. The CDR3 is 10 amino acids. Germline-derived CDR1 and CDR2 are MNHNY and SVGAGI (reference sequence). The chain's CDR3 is CAGGRYEQYF. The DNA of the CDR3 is TGTGCCGGCGGGCGCTACGAGCAGTACTTC.

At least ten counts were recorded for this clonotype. This CDR3 is CSAVPGQGAQPQHF. In DNA, the CDR3 is TGCAGTGCTGTGCCGGGACAGGGAGCTCAGCCCCAGCATTTT. The chain employs TRBV20-1 and TRBJ1-5, with 9 bases fitting TRBD1. The junction had 8 bases not matched to a gene; V was cut back by 5 bases and J by 6 bases. Germline assignment: CDR1 DFQATT and CDR2 SNEGSKA (reference sequence). The CDR3 length is 14 residues.

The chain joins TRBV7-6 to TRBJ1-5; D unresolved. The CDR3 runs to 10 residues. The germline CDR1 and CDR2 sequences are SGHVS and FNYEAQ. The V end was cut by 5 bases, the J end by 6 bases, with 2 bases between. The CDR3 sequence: CASSPQPQHF. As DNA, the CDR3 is TGTGCCAGCAGCCCTCAGCCCCAGCATTTT.

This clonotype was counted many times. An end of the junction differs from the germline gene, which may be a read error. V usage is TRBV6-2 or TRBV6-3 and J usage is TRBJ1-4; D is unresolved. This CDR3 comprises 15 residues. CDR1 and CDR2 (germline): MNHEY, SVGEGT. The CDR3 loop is CASSHSRGNNEKLFF. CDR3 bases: TGTGCCAGCAGTCACTCTCGAGGAAATAATGAAAAACTGTTTTTT.

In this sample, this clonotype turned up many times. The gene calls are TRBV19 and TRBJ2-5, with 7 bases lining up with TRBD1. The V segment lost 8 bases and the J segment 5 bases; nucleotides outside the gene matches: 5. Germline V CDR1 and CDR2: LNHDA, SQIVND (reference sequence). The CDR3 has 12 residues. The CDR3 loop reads CASGVRGETQYF. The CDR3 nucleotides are TGTGCCAGTGGAGTCAGGGGGGAGACCCAGTACTTC. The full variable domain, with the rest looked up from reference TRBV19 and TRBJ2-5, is DGGITQSPKYLFRKEGQNVTLSCEQNLNHDAMYWYRQDPGQGLRLIYYSQIVNDFQKGDIAEGYSVSREKKESFPLTVTSAQKNPTAFYLCASGVRGETQYFGPGTRLLVL.

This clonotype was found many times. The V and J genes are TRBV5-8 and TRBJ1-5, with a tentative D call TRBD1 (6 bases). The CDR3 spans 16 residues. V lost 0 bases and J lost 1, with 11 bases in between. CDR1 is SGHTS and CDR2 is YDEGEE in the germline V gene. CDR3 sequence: CASSLGGRGSNQPQHF. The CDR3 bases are TGTGCCAGCAGCTTGGGGGGGCGAGGAAGCAATCAGCCCCAGCATTTT.

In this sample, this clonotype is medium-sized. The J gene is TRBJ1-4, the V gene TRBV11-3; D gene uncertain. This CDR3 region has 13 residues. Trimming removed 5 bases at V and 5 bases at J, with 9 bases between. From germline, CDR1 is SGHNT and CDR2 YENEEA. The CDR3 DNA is TGTGCCAGCAGCCAAGGATCGAATGAAAAACTGTTTTTT. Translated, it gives CASSQGSNEKLFF.

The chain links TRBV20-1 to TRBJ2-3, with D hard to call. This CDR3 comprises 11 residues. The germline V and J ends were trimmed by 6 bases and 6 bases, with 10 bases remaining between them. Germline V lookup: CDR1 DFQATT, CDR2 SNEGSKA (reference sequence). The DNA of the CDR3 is TGCAGTGCGCCTTCCTTGGATACGCAGTATTTT. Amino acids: CSAPSLDTQYF.

Here the CDR3 reads CASSPTTGPRLNVSEKLFF. The DNA for the CDR3 is TGTGCCAGCAGTCCAACGACAGGGCCCCGTCTCAATGTTAGTGAAAAACTGTTTTTT. V is TRBV28 and J is TRBJ1-4, with 7 bases that match TRBD1. The germline CDR1 and CDR2 sequences are MDHEN and SYDVKM. The CDR3 has 19 residues. J gave up 7 bases and V 5 bases, and 22 bases lay outside the gene matches.

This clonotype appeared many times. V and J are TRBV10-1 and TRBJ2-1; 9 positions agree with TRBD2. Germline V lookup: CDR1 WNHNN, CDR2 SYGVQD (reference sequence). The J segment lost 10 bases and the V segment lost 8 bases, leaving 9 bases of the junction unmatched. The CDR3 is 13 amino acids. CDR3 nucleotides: TGCGCCAGCGGGCTAGCGGGATCAGGCGAGCAGTTCTTC. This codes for CASGLAGSGEQFF.

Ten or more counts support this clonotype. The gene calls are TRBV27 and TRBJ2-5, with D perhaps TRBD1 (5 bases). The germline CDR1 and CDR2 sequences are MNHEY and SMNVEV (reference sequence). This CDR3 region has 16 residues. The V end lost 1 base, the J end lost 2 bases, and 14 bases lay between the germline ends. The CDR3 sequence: CASSLFAGWGQETQYF. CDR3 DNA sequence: TGTGCCAGCAGTTTATTCGCAGGGTGGGGTCAAGAGACCCAGTACTTC.

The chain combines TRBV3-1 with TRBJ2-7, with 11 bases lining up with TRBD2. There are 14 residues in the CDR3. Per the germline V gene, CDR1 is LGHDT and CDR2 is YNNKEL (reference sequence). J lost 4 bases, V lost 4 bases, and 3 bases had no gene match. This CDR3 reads CASSRIAGGYEQYF. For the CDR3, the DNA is TGTGCCAGCAGCCGAATAGCGGGAGGGTACGAGCAGTACTTC.

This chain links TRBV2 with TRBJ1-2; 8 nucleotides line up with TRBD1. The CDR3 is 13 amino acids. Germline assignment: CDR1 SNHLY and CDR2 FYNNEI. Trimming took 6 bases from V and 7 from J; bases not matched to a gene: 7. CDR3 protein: CASSATGDSGYTF. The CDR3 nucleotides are TGTGCCAGCAGCGCGACAGGGGATTCTGGCTACACCTTC.

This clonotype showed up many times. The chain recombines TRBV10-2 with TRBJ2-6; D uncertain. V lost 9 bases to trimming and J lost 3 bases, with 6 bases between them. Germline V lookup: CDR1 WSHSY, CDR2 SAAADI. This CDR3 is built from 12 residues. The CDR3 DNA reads TGCGCCAGTTCCGGTGGGGCCAACGTCCTGACTTTC. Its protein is CASSGGANVLTF.

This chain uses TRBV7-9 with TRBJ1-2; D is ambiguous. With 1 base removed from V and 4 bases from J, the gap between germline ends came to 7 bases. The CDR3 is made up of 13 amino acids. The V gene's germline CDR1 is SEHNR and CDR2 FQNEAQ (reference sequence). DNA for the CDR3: TGTGCCAGCAGCTTAGAGGACGGCTATGGCTACACCTTC. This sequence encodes CASSLEDGYGYTF.

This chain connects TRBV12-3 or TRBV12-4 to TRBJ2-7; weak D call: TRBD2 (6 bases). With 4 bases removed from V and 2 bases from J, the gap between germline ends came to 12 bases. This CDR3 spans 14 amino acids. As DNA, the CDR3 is TGTGCCAGCAGTTCGTGGGAGGTACCCTACGAGCAGTACTTC. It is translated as CASSSWEVPYEQYF.

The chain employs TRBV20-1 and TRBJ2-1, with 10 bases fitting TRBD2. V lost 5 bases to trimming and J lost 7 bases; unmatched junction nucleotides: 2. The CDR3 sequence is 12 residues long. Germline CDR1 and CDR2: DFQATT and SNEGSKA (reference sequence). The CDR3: CSALSGRNEQFF. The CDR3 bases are TGCAGTGCTCTTAGCGGGAGGAATGAGCAGTTCTTC.